The 23 T cell receptor beta chains reported below all come from one sample, sequenced in a study of cytomegalovirus exposure and HLA in healthy donors. The study ran its PCR with 60 Vbeta and 13 Jbeta primers. TCRdb's table, derived via immunoSEQ multiplex PCR, lists solely in-frame clones and lacks some. The sample shows 20,000 to 25,000 clones, around 73% of them seen only once. Sample: PBMCs. These receptors originate from a man in his 60s in good health and CMV-seronegative.

A word on this clone: This sample includes further DNA sequences coding for the same CDR3. The chain links TRBV7-9 to TRBJ2-6; D may be TRBD1 (5 bases). Germline CDR1 reads SEHNR; CDR2 reads FQNEAQ (reference sequence). V was pared by 5 bases and J by 0 bases, with 11 bases between. The CDR3 consists of 16 residues. The CDR3 DNA sequence: TGTGCCAGCAGCACTACAGGACCCTCTGGGGCCAACGTCCTGACTTTC. It encodes CASSTTGPSGANVLTF.

Only a few counts were recorded for this clone. The V and J genes are TRBV27 and TRBJ2-7, with TRBD1 matching over 8 bases. J lost 4 bases, V lost 6 bases, and 8 bases had no gene match. The germline CDR1 and CDR2 sequences are MNHEY and SMNVEV (reference sequence). The CDR3 contains 14 residues. The CDR3 DNA sequence: TGTGCCAGCAGGGGCCTTAGGACAGGGTACGAGCAGTACTTC. Its protein product is CASRGLRTGYEQYF.

This chain uses TRBV4-2 with TRBJ2-5; TRBD2 agrees at 9 bases. The CDR3 sequence is 15 residues long. V shed 6 bases and J 7 bases; nucleotides not matched to a gene: 12. Germline CDR1 LGHNA, CDR2 YNFKEQ. The CDR3 region is CASSNPGLAVATQYF. Here the CDR3 DNA reads TGTGCCAGCAGTAATCCGGGACTAGCAGTAGCGACCCAGTACTTC.

The chain has TRBV6-6 and TRBJ2-7; perhaps TRBD2 as D (6 bases). The germline V gene has CDR1 MNHNY and CDR2 SVGAGI (reference sequence). This CDR3 spans 15 amino acids. V lost 2 bases and J 5 bases, leaving 16 bases between the germline ends. CDR3 sequence (DNA): TGTGCCAGCAGTTACGTCGGAGGGGCAAGGGACGAGCAGTACTTC. This encodes CASSYVGGARDEQYF.

This sequence joins TRBV4-3 and TRBJ1-2, with 12 bases matching TRBD1. The V and J ends lost 2 bases and 4 bases, in that order; junction bases with no gene match: 8. Germline CDR1 is LGHNA and CDR2 is YSLEER. This CDR3 region has 17 residues. The CDR3 loop reads CASSQLAGTGGVYGYTF. The CDR3 nucleotides read TGCGCCAGCAGCCAATTAGCCGGGACAGGGGGCGTCTATGGCTACACCTTC.

This chain links TRBV5-5 with TRBJ1-2; possibly TRBD1 for D (5 bases). V was trimmed by 4 bases and J by 6 bases, leaving 13 bases between them. The CDR3 runs to 13 residues. Germline loops: CDR1 SGHKS, CDR2 YYEKEE (reference sequence). For the CDR3, the DNA is TGTGCCAGCAGCCCGGAGGGGTGGGATGGCTACACCTTC. It specifies CASSPEGWDGYTF.

The chain joins TRBV2 to TRBJ2-5; 7 bases are shared with TRBD1. The CDR3 covers 16 residues. From germline, CDR1 is SNHLY and CDR2 FYNNEI. Trimming removed 8 bases from V and 1 base from J; junction bases left unmatched: 13. CDR3 sequence reads: CASLTAPGTVQETQYF. The CDR3 DNA reads as TGTGCCAGCCTAACCGCGCCCGGGACAGTCCAAGAGACCCAGTACTTC.

J is TRBJ1-5 and V is TRBV6-4; D call uncertain. CDR3 length: 11 amino acids. V gave up 6 bases and J gave up 11 bases, with 11 bases separating them. The V gene's germline CDR1 is MRHNA and CDR2 SNTAGT. In nucleotides, the CDR3 is TGTGCCAGCAGGACGTGGGCAGCCCAGCATTTT. Its translation: CASRTWAAQHF.

The J gene is TRBJ1-3, the V gene TRBV7-6; TRBD1 aligns across 7 bases. This CDR3 region has 16 residues. V shed 4 bases and J 2 bases; nucleotides not matched to a gene: 8. CDR1 and CDR2 (germline): SGHVS, FNYEAQ. The CDR3 bases are TGTGCCAGCAGCTCAGAGGGACAGTCTCCTGGAAACACCATATATTTT. Amino acids: CASSSEGQSPGNTIYF. The full variable domain, with the rest looked up from reference TRBV7-6 and TRBJ1-3, is GAGVSQSPRYKVTKRGQDVALRCDPISGHVSLYWYRQALGQGPEFLTYFNYEAQQDKSGLPNDRFSAERPEGSISTLTIQRTEQRDSAMYRCASSSEGQSPGNTIYFGEGSWLTVV.

The chain has TRBV6-1 and TRBJ2-5, with D perhaps TRBD1 (5 bases). The DNA end is more similar to TRBJ2-7, so the J call may be wrong. The CDR3 is 12 amino acids. Germline V CDR1 and CDR2: MNHNS, SASEGT. CDR3 nucleotide sequence: TGTGCCAGCAGTGTAAAAAGGGGCGAGCAGTACTTC. Translation: CASSVKRGEQYF.

About this clone: Other DNA sequences in this specimen translate into the identical CDR3. The V gene is TRBV9, the J gene TRBJ2-3; 10 nucleotides agree with TRBD2. This CDR3 comprises 15 residues. From germline, CDR1 is SGDLS and CDR2 YYNGEE. The V gene end was trimmed by 4 bases and the J gene end by 2 bases; junction bases not matched to a gene: 4. CDR3 bases: TGTGCCAGCAGCCCAACTAGCGGGGACACAGATACGCAGTATTTT. Encoded protein: CASSPTSGDTDTQYF.

The table lists this clone with a few counts. The chain combines TRBV7-8 with TRBJ1-2; 7 positions agree with TRBD1. In germline, CDR1 is SGHVS, CDR2 FQNEAQ. This CDR3 comprises 18 residues. The J segment lost 5 bases and the V segment lost 5 bases, leaving 20 bases of the junction unmatched. The CDR3 DNA is TGTGCCAGCAGCCCATCAGGGGGTTTCAGGTCTCGTTTATATGGCTACACCTTC. Amino acids: CASSPSGGFRSRLYGYTF.

The sample holds one count of this clone. The chain combines TRBV6-1 with TRBJ2-7; D unclear. Germline lookup yields CDR1 MNHNS and CDR2 SASEGT. This CDR3 has 12 residues. Trimming removed 6 bases from V and 0 bases from J, with 6 bases in between. This CDR3 is CASSLSSYEQYF. The CDR3 nucleotides read TGTGCCAGCAGCCTTAGCTCCTACGAGCAGTACTTC.

V gene TRBV27 combines with J gene TRBJ1-2; D gene ambiguous. Germline V CDR1 and CDR2: MNHEY, SMNVEV (reference sequence). This CDR3 comprises 15 residues. Trimming removed 4 bases at V and 0 bases at J, with 12 bases between. CDR3 coding DNA: TGTGCCAGCAGTTCCCCGGGAGATGCTAACTATGGCTACACCTTC. Amino acid sequence: CASSSPGDANYGYTF.

The rearrangement links TRBV7-9 to TRBJ2-7; weak D call: TRBD2 (6 bases). With 5 bases removed from V and 1 base from J, the gap between germline ends came to 12 bases. This CDR3 region has 14 residues. The germline V gene encodes CDR1 SEHNR and CDR2 FQNEAQ (reference sequence). The CDR3 here is CASSGGDGSYEQYF. In nucleotides, the CDR3 is TGTGCCAGCAGCGGAGGGGACGGTTCCTACGAGCAGTACTTC. Full variable domain (outside the CDR3, taken from reference TRBV7-9 and TRBJ2-7): DTGVSQNPRHKITKRGQNVTFRCDPISEHNRLYWYRQTLGQGPEFLTYFQNEAQLEKSRLLSDRFSAERPKGSFSTLEIQRTEQGDSAMYLCASSGGDGSYEQYFGPGTRLTVT.

This clone has just a few counts. The CDR3 DNA follows: TGTGCCAGCCGTGCCGGGGACGGGAGCTATAGCACAGATACGCAGTATTTT. Its translation: CASRAGDGSYSTDTQYF. V and J are TRBV6-1 and TRBJ2-3; the D gene is possibly TRBD2 (6 bases). CDR1 and CDR2 (germline): MNHNS, SASEGT. The V gene lost 8 bases and the J gene lost 0 bases, with 21 bases spanning the gap. The CDR3 length is 17 residues.

J is TRBJ2-2 and V is TRBV27; no definite D call. Trimming removed 5 bases at V and 0 bases at J, with 13 bases between. The CDR3 has 16 residues. From germline, CDR1 is MNHEY and CDR2 SMNVEV (reference sequence). The CDR3 sequence is CASSPLSPPNTGELFF. The DNA for the CDR3 is TGTGCCAGCAGTCCTCTTAGCCCCCCGAACACCGGGGAGCTGTTTTTT.

CDR3 protein: CASSEGHYGYTF. CDR3 nucleotide sequence: TGTGCCAGCAGTGAAGGGCACTATGGCTACACCTTC. The chain is built from TRBV6-1 and TRBJ1-2; D gene unclear. The CDR3 contains 12 residues. Germline V gene sequence: CDR1 MNHNS, CDR2 SASEGT. The germline V and J ends were trimmed by 1 base and 3 bases, with 3 bases remaining between them.

The chain has TRBV4-1 and TRBJ2-5; no clear D gene. TRBJ2-7 matches the DNA end more closely, so the J call is doubtful. This CDR3 is built from 14 residues. Germline CDR1 reads MGHRA; CDR2 reads YSYEKL. DNA of the CDR3: TGCGCCAGCAGCCAAGTTCGTCTAGTCGGCGAGCAGTACTTC. Translated, it gives CASSQVRLVGEQYF.

The chain is built from TRBV6-1 and TRBJ2-7; tentative D call: TRBD2 (7 bases). The CDR3 totals 15 residues. The V gene lost 1 base and the J gene lost 4 bases, with 14 bases spanning the gap. CDR1 is MNHNS and CDR2 is SASEGT in the germline V gene. CDR3 residues: CASSEEGGSPYEQYF. As DNA, the CDR3 is TGTGCCAGCAGTGAAGAGGGGGGGTCCCCGTACGAGCAGTACTTC.

The rearrangement uses TRBV7-9 and TRBJ2-1; TRBD2 matches 7 bases. Germline assignment: CDR1 SEHNR and CDR2 FQNEAQ (reference sequence). The CDR3 contains 15 residues. Trimming cost V 5 bases and J 3 bases; bases outside gene matches: 7. In DNA, the CDR3 is TGTGCCAGCAGCGGAGTTAGCGGGTACTACAATGAGCAGTTCTTC. This translates into CASSGVSGYYNEQFF.

A few counts support this clone. Here the CDR3 reads CASSLLGAGTEAFF. CDR3 in DNA: TGTGCCAGCAGCTTGTTGGGGGCGGGCACTGAAGCTTTCTTT. The chain recombines TRBV5-4 with TRBJ1-1, with a possible D match to TRBD1 (6 bases). Per germline, CDR1 SGHNT and CDR2 YYREEE (reference sequence). Trimming left V 1 base short and J 4 bases short, with 11 bases between. This CDR3 spans 14 amino acids.

The rearrangement links TRBV5-1 to TRBJ2-7; 9 bases are a match to TRBD1. Trimming cost V 4 bases and J 2 bases; bases outside gene matches: 7. The CDR3 has 15 residues. Germline V gene lookup returns CDR1 SGHRS and CDR2 YFSETQ. CDR3 DNA sequence: TGCGCCAGCAGCCTGGGGACAGGGTTAACCTACGAGCAGTACTTC. Translated: CASSLGTGLTYEQYF.